This T cell receptor (beta chain) was documented in a study of T cells after yellow fever vaccination. Deletions cut 0 bases from V and 6 bases from J, with 9 bases between. Germline V gene lookup returns CDR1 SGHRS and CDR2 YFSETQ. This CDR3 comprises 13 residues. MiXCR was run by TCRdb on the 5' RACE reads, yielding one entry per CDR3 protein. The repertoire holds 300,000 to 350,000 distinct CDR3 sequences, with around 4.3% as singletons. The sample in question was PBMCs, obtained 15 days after the yellow fever booster vaccination. The clonotype was recovered from a young man who received the YFV17D yellow fever vaccine. The gene calls are TRBV5-1 and TRBJ1-1; D unclear. The CDR3 sequence is CASSLGPAAEAFF. In DNA form, the CDR3 reads TGCGCCAGCAGCTTGGGGCCAGCCGCTGAAGCTTTCTTT.